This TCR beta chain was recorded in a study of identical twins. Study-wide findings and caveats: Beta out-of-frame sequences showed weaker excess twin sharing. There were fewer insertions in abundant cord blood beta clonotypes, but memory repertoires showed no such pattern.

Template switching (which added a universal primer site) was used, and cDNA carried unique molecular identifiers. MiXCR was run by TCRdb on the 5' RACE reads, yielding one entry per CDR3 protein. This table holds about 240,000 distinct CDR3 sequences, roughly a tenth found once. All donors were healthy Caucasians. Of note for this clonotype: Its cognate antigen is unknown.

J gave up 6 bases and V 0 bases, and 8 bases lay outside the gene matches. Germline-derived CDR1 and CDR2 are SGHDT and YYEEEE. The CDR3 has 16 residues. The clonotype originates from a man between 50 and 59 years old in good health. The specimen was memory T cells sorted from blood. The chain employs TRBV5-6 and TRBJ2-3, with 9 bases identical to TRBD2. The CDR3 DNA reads TGTGCCAGCAGCTTGGTTGGGCTAGCGGGATGGGATACGCAGTATTTT. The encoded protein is CASSLVGLAGWDTQYF. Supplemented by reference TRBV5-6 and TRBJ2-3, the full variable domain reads DAGVTQSPTHLIKTRGQQVTLRCSPKSGHDTVSWYQQALGQGPQFIFQYYEEEERQRGNFPDRFSGHQFPNYSSELNVNALLLGDSALYLCASSLVGLAGWDTQYFGPGTRLTVL.